This TCR beta chain is drawn from a study of blood T cell repertoires in COVID-19. Study-level background: Some COVID-19 samples were acute and others convalescent; all came from the United States, Italy and Spain. PBMCs, B-cell-depleted T cells, or T cells were the source of the cDNA or gDNA that made up the material.

Authors' analysis steps: Cell counts per sample came from amplifying reference gene primers. Measured with immunoSEQ multiplex PCR; TCRdb has only the in-frame clones, and not every one. V and J calls and clone size follow that table, whereas D and trimming were derived from the DNA. In the table there are tens of thousands of clones, less than 95% of which are singletons. The CDR3 sequence is 15 residues long. CDR1 is SGHNT and CDR2 is YYREEE in the germline V gene (reference sequence). J gave up 5 bases and V 4 bases, and 9 bases lay outside the gene matches. The Seattle patients joined while their infection was active and were tracked longitudinally afterward.

The V gene is TRBV5-4, the J gene TRBJ1-1; 9 nucleotides align to TRBD1. What was sequenced was peripheral blood. The sequence derives from a man aged 45 to 65 with COVID-19, enrolled during active disease. CDR3 residues: CASSRTGGGRTEAFF. The DNA for the CDR3 is TGTGCCAGCAGCCGAACAGGGGGCGGGAGGACTGAAGCTTTCTTT.